This T cell receptor (beta chain) emerged from a study of spatial heterogeneity in lung cancer. V lost 5 bases and J 0 bases, leaving 2 bases between the germline ends. This CDR3 has 11 residues. Germline V gives CDR1 SGHTA, CDR2 FQGNSA. Described time point: sample taken at primary tumor resection. The sample holds many counts of this clonotype. Its antigen is unidentified. Study-wide results and limits: One measure, the expanded intratumoral alpha and beta TCR count, tracked tumor mutation counts.

TCRdb redid the calling of the 5' RACE reads with MiXCR, one entry per CDR3 protein. This table has 8,000 to 10,000 distinct CDR3 sequences, around 9.3% appearing once. The receptor comes from a female donor with early-stage non-small cell lung cancer. The chain uses TRBV7-2 and TRBJ2-7; the D is unclear. The sequenced sample was lung tumor tissue, obtained at surgery. For the CDR3, the DNA is TGTGCCAGCAGCCTCTCCTACGAGCAGTACTTC. It is translated as CASSLSYEQYF.